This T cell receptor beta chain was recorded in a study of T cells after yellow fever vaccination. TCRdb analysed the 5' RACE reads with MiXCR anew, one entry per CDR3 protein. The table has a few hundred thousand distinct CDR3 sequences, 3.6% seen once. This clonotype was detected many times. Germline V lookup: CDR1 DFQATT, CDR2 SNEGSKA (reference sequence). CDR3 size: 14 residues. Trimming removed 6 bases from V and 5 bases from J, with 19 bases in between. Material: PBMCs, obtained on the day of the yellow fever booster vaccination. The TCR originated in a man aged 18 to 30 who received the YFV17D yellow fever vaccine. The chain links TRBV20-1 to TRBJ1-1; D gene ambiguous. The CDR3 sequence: CSALLGGRGTEAFF. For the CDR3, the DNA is TGCAGTGCCCTCCTGGGCGGCCGGGGAACTGAAGCTTTCTTT.